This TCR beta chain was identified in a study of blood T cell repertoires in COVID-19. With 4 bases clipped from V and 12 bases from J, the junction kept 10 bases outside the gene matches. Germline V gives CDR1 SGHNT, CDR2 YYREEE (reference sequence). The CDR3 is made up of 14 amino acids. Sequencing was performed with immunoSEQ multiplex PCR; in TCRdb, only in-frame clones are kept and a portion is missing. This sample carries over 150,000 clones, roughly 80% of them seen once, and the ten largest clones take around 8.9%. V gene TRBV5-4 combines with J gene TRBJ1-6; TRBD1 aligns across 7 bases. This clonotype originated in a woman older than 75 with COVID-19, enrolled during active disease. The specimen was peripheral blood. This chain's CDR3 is CASSPTGARGPLHF. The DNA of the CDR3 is TGTGCCAGCAGCCCAACAGGGGCCAGGGGACCCCTCCACTTT.